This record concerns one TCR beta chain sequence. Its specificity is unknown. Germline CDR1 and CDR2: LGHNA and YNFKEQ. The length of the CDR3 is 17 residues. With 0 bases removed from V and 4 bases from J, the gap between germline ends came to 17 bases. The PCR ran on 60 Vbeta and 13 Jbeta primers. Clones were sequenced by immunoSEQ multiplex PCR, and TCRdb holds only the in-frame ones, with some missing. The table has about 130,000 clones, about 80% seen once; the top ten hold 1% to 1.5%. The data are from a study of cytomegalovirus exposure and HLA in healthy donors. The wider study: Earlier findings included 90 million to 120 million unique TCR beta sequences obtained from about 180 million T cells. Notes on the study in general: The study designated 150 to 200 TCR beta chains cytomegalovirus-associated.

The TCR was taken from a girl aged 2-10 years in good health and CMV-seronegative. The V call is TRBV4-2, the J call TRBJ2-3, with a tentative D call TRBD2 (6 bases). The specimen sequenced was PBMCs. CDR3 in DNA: TGTGCCAGCAGCCAAGAAGGGCGCCTAGCGATGGCAGATACGCAGTATTTT. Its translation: CASSQEGRLAMADTQYF.